Listed here are 17 T cell receptor beta chains from one sample, sequenced in a study of response to subunit inactivated influenza vaccine. MiXCR was run by TCRdb on the RT-PCR reads, yielding one entry per CDR3 protein. The data contain roughly 570,000 distinct CDR3 sequences, over 10% of them seen just once; the ten biggest clones take up approximately 14%. The sequenced sample was PBMCs from blood, obtained roughly 46 days after vaccination. All receptors come from a man aged 50-59 years who received an inactivated influenza vaccine.

This clonotype was counted ten times or more. The gene calls are TRBV27 and TRBJ2-7; D possibly uses TRBD1 or TRBD2 (5 bases each). V lost 6 bases, J lost 7 bases, and 19 bases lay in between. The CDR3 is made up of 14 amino acids. The germline CDR1 and CDR2 sequences are MNHEY and SMNVEV (reference sequence). The CDR3 DNA sequence: TGTGCCAGCAGACCACGGGACCGCTTGGGAGAGCAGTACTTC. Translation: CASRPRDRLGEQYF.

Only a few counts were recorded for this clonotype. The chain links TRBV5-4 to TRBJ2-7; 7 positions agree with TRBD1. V lost 3 bases and J lost 3; bases outside the gene matches: 9. Germline V lookup: CDR1 SGHNT, CDR2 YYREEE (reference sequence). The CDR3 extends over 15 amino acids. CDR3 in amino acids: CASSSTGTADYEQYF. CDR3 DNA sequence: TGTGCCAGCAGCTCGACCGGGACAGCTGACTACGAGCAGTACTTC.

This clonotype has more than one count but fewer than ten. The chain joins TRBV7-3 to TRBJ2-3; 8 bases agree with TRBD2. V was clipped by 4 bases and J by 0 bases; unmatched bases: 9. Germline-derived CDR1 and CDR2 are SGHTA and FQGTGA. The CDR3 totals 17 residues. The CDR3 spells CASSSARLAQSTDTQYF. CDR3 coding DNA: TGTGCCAGCAGCTCTGCTCGACTAGCGCAGAGCACAGATACGCAGTATTTT. Full variable domain (remainder filled in from reference TRBV7-3 and TRBJ2-3): GAGVSQTPSNKVTEKGKYVELRCDPISGHTALYWYRQSLGQGPEFLIYFQGTGAADDSGLPNDRFFAVRPEGSVSTLKIQRTERGDSAVYLCASSSARLAQSTDTQYFGPGTRLTVL.

For this clonotype: An end of the junction does not agree with germline; a read error may underlie this. The chain links TRBV18 to TRBJ1-1; 8 bases map to TRBD1. The CDR3 has 14 amino acids. Germline-derived CDR1 and CDR2 are KGHSH and LQKENI. The CDR3 here is CASRQGAWNTKAFF. DNA for the CDR3: TGTGCCAGCCGCCAGGGGGCTTGGAACACTAAAGCTTTCTTT.

The chain recombines TRBV28 with TRBJ2-4; D is perhaps TRBD1 (6 bases). The CDR3 is 15 amino acids. Germline V gives CDR1 MDHEN, CDR2 SYDVKM. Trimming cost V 5 bases and J 0 bases, with 11 bases left between them. Written as DNA, the CDR3 is TGTGCCAGCAGTGCGACAGGCTTAGCCAAAAACATTCAGTACTTC. Protein product: CASSATGLAKNIQYF.

This clonotype occurred a few times. The chain uses TRBV5-1 and TRBJ2-3, with D perhaps TRBD1 or TRBD2 (6 bases each). The V end was cut by 5 bases, the J end by 0 bases, with 16 bases between. CDR1 and CDR2 from the germline V gene are SGHRS and YFSETQ. The CDR3 is 16 residues long. This CDR3 reads CASRMGAGTSTDTQYF. DNA of the CDR3: TGCGCCAGCAGAATGGGGGCAGGGACTAGCACAGATACGCAGTATTTT.

The chain joins TRBV5-5 to TRBJ2-5, with a possible D match to TRBD1 (6 bases). The CDR3 length is 14 residues. The V and J ends lost 1 base and 2 bases respectively, with 9 bases between them. Germline V gene data show CDR1 as SGHKS and CDR2 as YYEKEE (reference sequence). The CDR3 loop is CASSLYRAQETQYF. The CDR3 DNA sequence: TGTGCCAGCAGCTTGTACAGGGCTCAAGAGACCCAGTACTTC.

The genes are TRBV20-1 and TRBJ1-1, with 8 bases lining up with TRBD1. Germline CDR1 is DFQATT and CDR2 is SNEGSKA (reference sequence). This CDR3 has 14 amino acids. Unmatched junction bases numbered 11, after V lost 6 bases and J lost 5 bases. CDR3 loop: CSAFTGGDWTEAFF. The CDR3 nucleotides read TGCAGTGCATTCACAGGGGGTGACTGGACTGAAGCTTTCTTT.

The CDR3 region is CASSSSGLGDTQYF. CDR3 DNA: TGTGCCAGCAGCTCATCGGGACTAGGAGATACGCAGTATTTT. J is TRBJ2-3 and V is TRBV7-2; 8 bases map to TRBD2. The germline gives CDR1 SGHTA, CDR2 FQGNSA. The V gene end was trimmed by 4 bases and the J gene end by 5 bases; junction bases not matched to a gene: 5. CDR3 length: 14 residues.

This clonotype has a count of ten or more. Here the CDR3 reads CASSPSTGTINEQFF. For the CDR3, the DNA is TGTGCCAGCAGCCCAAGCACTGGGACAATCAATGAGCAGTTCTTC. This chain links TRBV11-2 with TRBJ2-1, with TRBD1 as a possible D gene (6 bases). With 5 bases removed from V and 6 bases from J, the gap between germline ends came to 17 bases. There are 15 residues in the CDR3. CDR1 and CDR2 (germline): SGHAT, FQNNGV.

This clonotype was counted a few times. The V call is TRBV7-3, the J call TRBJ2-7; tentative D call: TRBD2 (6 bases). The CDR3 extends over 15 amino acids. The V and J ends lost 2 bases and 3 bases respectively, with 14 bases between them. Germline V gene lookup returns CDR1 SGHTA and CDR2 FQGTGA. CDR3 sequence reads: CASSLVAGPLYEQYF. Written as DNA, the CDR3 is TGTGCCAGCAGCTTAGTGGCGGGGCCTCTCTACGAGCAGTACTTC.

The chain recombines TRBV5-1 with TRBJ2-3; no clear D gene. With 4 bases removed from V and 4 bases from J, the gap between germline ends came to 13 bases. The CDR3 has 14 residues. The germline CDR1 and CDR2 sequences are SGHRS and YFSETQ. CDR3 region: CASSIVGDADTQYF. The CDR3 bases are TGCGCCAGCAGCATCGTAGGAGATGCAGATACGCAGTATTTT.

This chain connects TRBV6-8 to TRBJ2-2, with 9 bases identical to TRBD2. Trimming cost V 6 bases and J 0 bases; bases outside gene matches: 11. The CDR3 totals 18 residues. Germline V gene data show CDR1 as MNHGY and CDR2 as SAAAGT. CDR3 in amino acids: CASRNSRGGRANTGELFF. CDR3 coding DNA: TGTGCCAGCAGGAACAGTAGGGGCGGGAGGGCGAACACCGGGGAGCTGTTTTTT.

V gene TRBV7-2 combines with J gene TRBJ2-1; no definite D call. Germline CDR1 and CDR2: SGHTA and FQGNSA. V dropped 2 bases and J dropped 12 bases, with 8 bases sitting between them. The CDR3 sequence is 11 residues long. The CDR3 region is CASSLTYVQFF. The CDR3 coding sequence is TGTGCCAGCAGCTTAACCTACGTGCAGTTCTTC.

This chain joins TRBV5-1 and TRBJ1-2, with D perhaps TRBD1 (6 bases). The germline V and J ends were trimmed by 4 bases and 4 bases, with 17 bases remaining between them. CDR1 and CDR2 (germline): SGHRS, YFSETQ. The CDR3 has 15 residues. Here the CDR3 DNA reads TGCGCCAGCAGCGGGACCCTCAGGGGAACCTATGGCTACACCTTC. Translated, it gives CASSGTLRGTYGYTF.

This chain links TRBV6-5 with TRBJ2-5; the match to TRBD2 covers 12 bases. After removal of 0 bases from V and 5 bases from J, the junction contained 10 bases not matched to a gene. The CDR3 is made up of 18 amino acids. Per germline, CDR1 MNHEY and CDR2 SVGAGI. CDR3 DNA sequence: TGTGCCAGCAGTTACTCCCTAGCGGGGGGGCGGCTCTCGGAGACCCAGTACTTC. Protein product: CASSYSLAGGRLSETQYF.

The gene calls are TRBV20-1 and TRBJ1-1, with TRBD1 matching 10 bases. Germline CDR1 and CDR2: DFQATT and SNEGSKA (reference sequence). Germline trimming cut 6 bases from V and 1 base from J; bases unmatched to any gene: 11. The CDR3 has 16 residues. Here the CDR3 reads CSALGQGESWNTEAFF. The CDR3 region has the DNA TGCAGTGCCCTTGGACAGGGGGAGTCATGGAACACTGAAGCTTTCTTT.